Given below is one T cell receptor beta chain in context. Its specificity is not known. Each CDR3 protein is one row after TCRdb ran MiXCR on the reads. The sample consists of approximately 130,000 distinct CDR3 sequences, more than 20% of them appearing once. This sample was taken from a study of T cell repertoires in cytomegalovirus infection. Across the study: Based on public TCR beta signatures, there were indications of CMV infection and of a matching HLA type. General study results and limits: In two of eight donors, the top clonotype was HLA-C-restricted CMV-specific.

The CDR3 runs 13 residues. Germline V gives CDR1 SGHAT, CDR2 FQDESV (reference sequence). The V end was cut by 5 bases, the J end by 10 bases, with 17 bases between. The sequencing sample was made of PBMCs, sequenced either directly or after in vitro stimulation (not recorded which). This clonotype was sampled from a human donor in good health (CMV status not recorded). Some clones in this sample may be carry-over from other donors' samples. The chain has TRBV11-1 and TRBJ1-1, with D perhaps matching TRBD1 (6 bases). The CDR3: CASSLRDTTGAFF. The CDR3 DNA reads as TGTGCCAGCAGCCTACGGGACACGACAGGAGCTTTCTTT.